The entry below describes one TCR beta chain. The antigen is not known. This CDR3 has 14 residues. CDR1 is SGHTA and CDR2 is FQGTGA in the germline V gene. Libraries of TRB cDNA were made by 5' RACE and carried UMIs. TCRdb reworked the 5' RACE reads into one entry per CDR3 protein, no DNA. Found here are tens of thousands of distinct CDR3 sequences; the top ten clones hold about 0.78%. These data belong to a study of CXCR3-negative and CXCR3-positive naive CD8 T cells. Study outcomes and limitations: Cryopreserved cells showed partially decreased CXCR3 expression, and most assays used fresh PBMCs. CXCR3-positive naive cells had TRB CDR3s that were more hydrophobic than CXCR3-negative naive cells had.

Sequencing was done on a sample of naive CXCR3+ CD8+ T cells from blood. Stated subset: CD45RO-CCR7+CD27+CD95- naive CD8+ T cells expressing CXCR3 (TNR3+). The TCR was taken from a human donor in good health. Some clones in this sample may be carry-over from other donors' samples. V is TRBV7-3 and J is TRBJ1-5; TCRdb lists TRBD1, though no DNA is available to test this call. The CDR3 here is CASSHGGSNQPQHF.